This TCR beta chain was recorded in a study of monozygotic twins with inflammatory bowel disease (dated by TCRdb to about 2019). Turning to the overall study: In total, some 30 monozygotic twin pairs made up the full study: 19 Danish pairs, all IBD-discordant, plus nine German pairs, of which four were IBD-concordant and five were IBD-discordant. The search for disease-associated traits relied mainly on comparing IBD patients with their genetically identical healthy co-twins within discordant pairs. Each individual had, on average, about 151 000 unique TCRalpha sequences and 181 000 unique TCRbeta sequences available for analysis. Findings and caveats that apply to the study as a whole: Compared with healthy twins, IBD patients shared fewer clonotypes with other individuals, and the difference was most pronounced in patients with signs of disease activity. Because patients received different immunosuppressive treatments, the repertoires may have picked up extra background noise and variability between individuals. Concordant and discordant twins showed no difference in repertoire similarity, possibly because of limited statistical power. Different T cell subtypes could not be distinguished in the analysis. Measured by the inverse Simpson index, TCRbeta repertoire diversity was lower in IBD patients than in their healthy co-twins. The results gave no support for a single strong signal or clonotype linked to IBD.

From a lookup of the germline V gene, CDR1 and CDR2 are KGHDR and SFDVKD. The CDR3, from cysteine to phenylalanine, totals 12 residues. There is no recorded DNA. The library was generated by 5' RACE. The input for every TCR library was around 3,600 ng of total RNA. cDNA was synthesized with SMARTScribe reverse transcriptase in eight separate reactions per sample. Unique molecular identifiers containing a 6-nucleotide sample barcode were introduced through template switching during cDNA synthesis. Two nested PCRs of roughly 16 and 10 cycles amplified the TCRalpha and TCRbeta cDNA, and bead purification followed each PCR. Before amplification, cDNA was treated with uracil DNA-glycosylase and purified using the QIAquick PCR purification kit. In the second PCR, Illumina TruSeq-compatible adapters and sample-specific barcodes were added. TapeStation and Qubit were used to check library quality and concentration, and approximately 5 ng of each library went into the pool. Sequencing of pooled libraries was carried out on an Illumina HiSeq2500 single-index Rapid Run using 2 x 100 bp reads and custom sequencing primers. On the study's bioinformatics: PCR and sequencing errors were corrected by UMI-based consensus assembly using MiGEC version 1.2.6. MiXCR version 2.1.1 was used to carry out V(D)J alignment, clonotype assembly and CDR3 extraction. Normalisation of gene usage, clonotype sharing and MAIT/NKT TCR abundance was achieved by analysing the top 1000, 10 000 and 20 000 clonotypes per sample. After downsampling to 27 000 UMIs, diversity was calculated as the inverse Simpson index using the vegan R package. Statistical testing used paired Mann-Whitney U tests on the discordant twin pairs and applied Benjamini-Hochberg correction for multiple testing. TCRdb reprocessed the reads, reporting each CDR3 protein sequence once and no DNA. TCRdb's processing, not the study's, gives the V and J calls here. The sample's table covers about 450,000 distinct CDR3 sequences. The ten largest clones capture roughly 2.2% of the sample.

From each donor, an approximately 2.5 ml peripheral blood sample was collected into PAXgene tubes and stored at -80 degrees C. Without any T cell sorting, total RNA was extracted from whole blood using the PAXgene blood miRNA kit on an automated QIAcube. Deep TCRalpha and TCRbeta repertoire profiling with unique molecular barcoding was performed on peripheral blood of monozygotic twin pairs concordant or discordant for inflammatory bowel disease. Smoking habits were recorded for all twin pairs, with individuals classified as current, former or never smokers. Of note for this clonotype: Its antigen remains unidentified.

The receptor was isolated from a human donor with ulcerative colitis or Crohn's disease, or a healthy co-twin of an affected twin (not recorded which). The V and J genes are TRBV24-1 and TRBJ2-1; the D call from TCRdb, TRBD2, cannot be confirmed without DNA. The sequenced material came from blood. The encoded CDR3 is CATTGGYNEQFF.